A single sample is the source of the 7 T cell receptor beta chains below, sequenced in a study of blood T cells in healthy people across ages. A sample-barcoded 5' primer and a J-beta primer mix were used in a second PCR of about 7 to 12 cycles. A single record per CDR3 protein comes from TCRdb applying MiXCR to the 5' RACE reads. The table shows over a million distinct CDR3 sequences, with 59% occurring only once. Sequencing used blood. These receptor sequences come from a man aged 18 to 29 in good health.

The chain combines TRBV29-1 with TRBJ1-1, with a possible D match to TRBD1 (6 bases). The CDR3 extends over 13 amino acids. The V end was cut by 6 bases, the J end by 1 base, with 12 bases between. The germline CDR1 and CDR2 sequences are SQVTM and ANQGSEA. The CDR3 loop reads CSVVRTENTEAFF. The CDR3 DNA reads TGCAGCGTGGTTAGGACAGAGAACACTGAAGCTTTCTTT.

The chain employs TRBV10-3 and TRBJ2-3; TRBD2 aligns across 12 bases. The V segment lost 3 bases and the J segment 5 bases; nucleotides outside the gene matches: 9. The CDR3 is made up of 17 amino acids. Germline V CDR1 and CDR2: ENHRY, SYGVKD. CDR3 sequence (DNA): TGTGCCATCAGTGAAAGCCTAGCGGGAGGGTCAGGAGATACGCAGTATTTT. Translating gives CAISESLAGGSGDTQYF.

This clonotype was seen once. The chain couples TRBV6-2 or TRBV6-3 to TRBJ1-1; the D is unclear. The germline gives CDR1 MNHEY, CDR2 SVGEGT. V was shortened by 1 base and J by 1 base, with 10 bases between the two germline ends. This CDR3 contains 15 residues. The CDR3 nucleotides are TGTGCCAGCAGTTACTGCTCCAATTGGAACACTGAAGCTTTCTTT. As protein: CASSYCSNWNTEAFF.

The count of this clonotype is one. CDR3 nucleotides: TGTGCCAGCAGTTTAAGGCAATCAATAGCCAAAAACATTCAGTACTTC. Its protein is CASSLRQSIAKNIQYF. The chain recombines TRBV28 with TRBJ2-4, with D hard to call. V was trimmed by 2 bases and J by 0 bases, leaving 11 bases between them. This CDR3 contains 16 residues. Germline V CDR1 and CDR2: MDHEN, SYDVKM.

The CDR3 DNA is TGTGCCAGCACCTACGGGATTTCACTTACCACCGGGGAGCTGTTTTTT. Its protein is CASTYGISLTTGELFF. This chain links TRBV7-9 with TRBJ2-2, with a weak D call TRBD2 (5 bases). Trimming pared 7 bases from V and 4 bases from J, leaving 19 bases between. The CDR3 loop spans 16 amino acids. Per the germline V gene, CDR1 is SEHNR and CDR2 is FQNEAQ (reference sequence).

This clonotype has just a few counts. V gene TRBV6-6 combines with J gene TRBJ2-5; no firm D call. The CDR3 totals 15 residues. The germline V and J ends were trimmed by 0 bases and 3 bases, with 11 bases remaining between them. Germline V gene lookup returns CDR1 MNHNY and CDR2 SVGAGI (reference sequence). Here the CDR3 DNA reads TGTGCCAGCAGTTACTCATTCGAAGGAAAAGAGACCCAGTACTTC. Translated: CASSYSFEGKETQYF.

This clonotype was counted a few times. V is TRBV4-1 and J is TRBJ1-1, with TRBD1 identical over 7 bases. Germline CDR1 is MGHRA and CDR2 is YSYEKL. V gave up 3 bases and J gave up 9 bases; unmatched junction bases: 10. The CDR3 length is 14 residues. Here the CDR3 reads CASSHRDRGFKAFF. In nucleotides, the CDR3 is TGCGCCAGCAGCCACCGGGACAGAGGGTTTAAAGCTTTCTTT.